Listed here are 9 T cell receptor beta chains from one sample, sequenced in a study of blood T cell repertoires in COVID-19. TCRdb's table, derived via immunoSEQ multiplex PCR, lists solely in-frame clones and lacks some. The profile shows under 300,000 clones, roughly 89% of them singletons. The specimen sequenced was peripheral blood. The receptors here all came from a man aged 50 to 59 with acute or convalescent COVID-19.

J is TRBJ1-6 and V is TRBV20-1, with 7 bases that match TRBD1. The CDR3 contains 16 residues. Germline-derived CDR1 and CDR2 are DFQATT and SNEGSKA (reference sequence). J was trimmed by 0 bases and V by 3 bases; bases with no gene match: 5. CDR3 DNA: TGCAGTGCTAGTCGTGACAGGGACTCCTATAATTCACCCCTCCACTTT. Amino acid sequence: CSASRDRDSYNSPLHF.

The V gene is TRBV30, the J gene TRBJ1-1, with D possibly being TRBD1 (6 bases). The V end was cut by 5 bases, the J end by 0 bases, with 16 bases between. The CDR3 covers 15 residues. Germline V gene sequence: CDR1 GTSNPN, CDR2 SVGIG (reference sequence). CDR3 sequence reads: CAWGGRGSVNTEAFF. In DNA, the CDR3 is TGTGCCTGGGGGGGGAGGGGGTCTGTGAACACTGAAGCTTTCTTT.

CDR3 protein: CAISEGDIYGYTF. The CDR3 DNA follows: TGTGCCATCAGTGAGGGGGACATCTATGGCTACACCTTC. The V and J genes are TRBV10-3 and TRBJ1-2, with D tentatively TRBD1 (6 bases). The germline V gene has CDR1 ENHRY and CDR2 SYGVKD. The CDR3 has 13 amino acids. V lost 2 bases and J lost 4, with 8 bases in between.

The J gene is TRBJ2-7, the V gene TRBV5-1, with D possibly being TRBD1 (8 bases). Trimming shortened V by 1 base and J by 2 bases, and 10 bases separated the two germline ends. This CDR3 spans 14 amino acids. Germline assignment: CDR1 SGHRS and CDR2 YFSETQ. CDR3 region: CASSLTGGAYEQYF. The DNA of the CDR3 is TGCGCCAGCAGCTTGACAGGGGGGGCCTACGAGCAGTACTTC.

V and J are TRBV24-1 and TRBJ2-3; the D is unclear. The CDR3 loop spans 13 amino acids. Trimming cost V 5 bases and J 1 base, with 6 bases left between them. CDR1 and CDR2 from the germline V gene are KGHDR and SFDVKD. Here the CDR3 DNA reads TGTGCCACCAGTGCCCAGGGCACAGATACGCAGTATTTT. It specifies CATSAQGTDTQYF.

The chain uses TRBV7-3 and TRBJ1-2; 10 bases are a match to TRBD1. The CDR3 runs to 13 residues. With V trimmed by 4 bases and J by 7 bases, 3 bases remained unmatched. Germline CDR1 and CDR2: SGHTA and FQGTGA. CDR3 sequence reads: CASSSGQGLGYTF. CDR3 nucleotides: TGTGCCAGCAGCTCGGGACAGGGGCTTGGCTACACCTTC.

This clone was seen only a few times. The chain uses TRBV5-6 and TRBJ2-1; TRBD1 is a possible D gene (6 bases). CDR3 length: 15 residues. V was cut by 0 bases and J by 11 bases, with 18 bases left in between. Germline assignment: CDR1 SGHDT and CDR2 YYEEEE. The CDR3 DNA reads as TGTGCCAGCAGCTTGGGGCTTAACAGGGAGATGCAGCAGTTCTTC. Protein sequence: CASSLGLNREMQQFF.

The V and J genes are TRBV7-9 and TRBJ1-5; TRBD1 matches at 7 bases. The junction had 6 bases not matched to a gene; V was cut back by 5 bases and J by 8 bases. There are 13 residues in the CDR3. CDR1 SEHNR and CDR2 FQNEAQ come from the germline V gene (reference sequence). This CDR3 reads CASSQQGREPQHF. The DNA of the CDR3 is TGTGCCAGCAGCCAACAGGGGCGGGAGCCCCAGCATTTT.

In its sample, this clone was seen a few times. The V gene is TRBV6-1, the J gene TRBJ1-6; TRBD1 aligns across 8 bases. Germline CDR1 is MNHNS and CDR2 is SASEGT. The CDR3 totals 14 residues. Unmatched junction bases numbered 2, after V lost 3 bases and J lost 7 bases. The CDR3 sequence is CASSETGVNSPLHF. In nucleotides, the CDR3 is TGTGCCAGCAGTGAGACAGGGGTCAATTCACCCCTCCACTTT.